The 14 T cell receptor beta chains reported below all come from one sample, sequenced in a study of T cell repertoires in cytomegalovirus infection. MiXCR, applied by TCRdb to the reads, yields one record per CDR3 protein. The sample contains 310,000 or so distinct CDR3 sequences, about 25% of which appear only once. The sequencing input was PBMCs. All receptors come from a human donor in good health (CMV status not recorded). Some clones in this sample may be carry-over from other donors' samples.

The chain combines TRBV20-1 with TRBJ2-5, with D tentatively TRBD1 (5 bases). CDR1 DFQATT and CDR2 SNEGSKA come from the germline V gene (reference sequence). The ends were cut back, 3 bases at V and 5 bases at J, with 16 bases in the middle. The CDR3 totals 14 residues. CDR3 residues: CSASWRQGHETQYF. The CDR3 DNA follows: TGCAGTGCTAGTTGGCGGCAGGGTCACGAGACCCAGTACTTC.

This clonotype was detected ten times or more. In nucleotides, the CDR3 is TGTGCCAGCAGCTTCGGTGACAGGGAAGGTGGAAACACCATATATTTT. Its protein is CASSFGDREGGNTIYF. The V call is TRBV7-2, the J call TRBJ1-3, with TRBD1 matching over 7 bases. V lost 3 bases to trimming and J lost 3 bases; unmatched junction nucleotides: 8. CDR3 length: 16 residues. Looked up from germline, CDR1 is SGHTA and CDR2 is FQGNSA.

This clonotype was detected only a few times. The chain combines TRBV12-3 or TRBV12-4 with TRBJ2-7; 8 nucleotides line up with TRBD2. The J segment lost 2 bases and the V segment lost 10 bases, leaving 7 bases of the junction unmatched. The CDR3 is 13 amino acids. This CDR3 is CATEAGDAYEQYF. The CDR3 nucleotides read TGTGCCACCGAAGCGGGGGATGCCTACGAGCAGTACTTC.

This chain joins TRBV5-3 and TRBJ2-1, with 13 bases matching TRBD2. TRBV5-3 is labeled an ORF, and its function is uncertain. After removal of 2 bases from V and 9 bases from J, the junction contained 14 bases not matched to a gene. The CDR3 extends over 18 amino acids. For the CDR3, the DNA is TGTGCCAGAAGCTTAGAAGGAGTAAGGACTAGCGGGAGTCGTGAGCAGTTCTTC. It encodes CARSLEGVRTSGSREQFF.

This clonotype was observed at least ten times. The gene calls are TRBV7-8 and TRBJ2-6; D is undetermined. Germline V gene sequence: CDR1 SGHVS, CDR2 FQNEAQ. The CDR3 is 15 residues long. Trimming left V 5 bases short and J 2 bases short, with 10 bases between. The CDR3 DNA reads TGTGCCAGCAGCCCGCCCGCGGCTGGGGCCAACGTCCTGACTTTC. This sequence encodes CASSPPAAGANVLTF.

In its sample, this clonotype was seen once. The V and J genes are TRBV5-1 and TRBJ2-1, with 10 nucleotides matching TRBD2. Germline-derived CDR1 and CDR2 are SGHRS and YFSETQ. The CDR3 is 16 amino acids. V trimming: 1 base; J trimming: 0 bases; junction bases outside the gene matches: 1. The CDR3 region is CASSLQRGGSYNEQFF. The CDR3 DNA sequence: TGCGCCAGCAGCTTGCAGCGGGGGGGCTCCTACAATGAGCAGTTCTTC.

This chain uses TRBV6-1 with TRBJ1-6; D not resolved. The CDR3 extends over 15 amino acids. The ends were cut back, 6 bases at V and 8 bases at J, with 17 bases in the middle. CDR1 and CDR2 from the germline V gene are MNHNS and SASEGT. CDR3 loop: CASRNGRRADSPLHF. In DNA, the CDR3 is TGTGCCAGCAGGAACGGACGTCGGGCGGATTCACCCCTCCACTTT.

At least ten counts were recorded for this clonotype. The chain has TRBV7-2 and TRBJ1-4; D is ambiguous. There are 14 residues in the CDR3. V was pared by 2 bases and J by 6 bases, with 10 bases between. The germline V gene encodes CDR1 SGHTA and CDR2 FQGNSA. CDR3 amino acids: CASSLQTLDEKLFF. The CDR3 region has the DNA TGTGCCAGCAGCTTACAGACGTTGGATGAAAAACTGTTTTTT.

The rearrangement joins TRBV2 to TRBJ2-3; 9 bases align to TRBD2. This CDR3 spans 16 amino acids. Germline lookup yields CDR1 SNHLY and CDR2 FYNNEI. V lost 5 bases to trimming and J lost 2 bases; unmatched junction nucleotides: 8. The CDR3 is CASSTTGTSHTDTQYF. CDR3 nucleotides: TGTGCCAGCAGTACCACCGGGACTAGCCACACAGATACGCAGTATTTT.

This chain connects TRBV10-2 to TRBJ2-1, with a weak D call TRBD1 (6 bases). Trimming cost V 8 bases and J 5 bases, with 13 bases left between them. From germline, CDR1 is WSHSY and CDR2 SAAADI. CDR3 length equals 13 residues. CDR3 bases: TGCGCCAGCGGATGGGACACGGACAATGAGCAGTTCTTC. This translates into CASGWDTDNEQFF.

In this sample, this clonotype turned up a few times. For the CDR3, the DNA is TGTGCCAGCAGTGAACAGGGCTACGGGGAGCTGTTTTTT. This gives the protein CASSEQGYGELFF. The chain combines TRBV2 with TRBJ2-2, with D possibly matching TRBD1 (5 bases). With 2 bases removed from V and 7 bases from J, the gap between germline ends came to 8 bases. Germline CDR1 SNHLY, CDR2 FYNNEI. The CDR3 consists of 13 residues.

V and J are TRBV12-3 or TRBV12-4 and TRBJ2-5; D is perhaps TRBD1 or TRBD2 (5 bases each). This CDR3 is built from 12 residues. The ends were cut back, 7 bases at V and 2 bases at J, with 8 bases in the middle. The CDR3 sequence is CASTWGQETQYF. Written as DNA, the CDR3 is TGTGCCAGCACCTGGGGGCAAGAGACCCAGTACTTC.

This clonotype was counted at least ten times. The chain links TRBV7-2 to TRBJ1-6; TRBD1 might be the D (5 bases). V shed 1 base and J shed 14 bases, with 18 bases lying between them. The CDR3 covers 15 residues. Germline V gene sequence: CDR1 SGHTA, CDR2 FQGNSA. As DNA, the CDR3 is TGTGCCAGCAGCTTAGACTGGGGGAAAAGTATGGCCCTCCACTTT. Translation gives CASSLDWGKSMALHF.

This clonotype was recorded many times. This chain joins TRBV7-2 and TRBJ2-7; the match to TRBD2 covers 9 bases. The CDR3 is made up of 14 amino acids. Germline V lookup: CDR1 SGHTA, CDR2 FQGNSA. With 5 bases clipped from V and 5 bases from J, the junction kept 7 bases outside the gene matches. Here the CDR3 DNA reads TGTGCCAGCAGCCCCGGACTAGCGTACAACGAGCAGTACTTC. Its translation: CASSPGLAYNEQYF.